A selection of T cell receptor beta chains follows, all from one sample in a study of blood T cell repertoires in COVID-19. Only in-frame clones appear in the TCRdb table, and some are missing; sequencing was by immunoSEQ multiplex PCR. Here the sample spans roughly 230,000 clones, 90% being singletons. The source material was peripheral blood. The source is a woman aged 60-70 years with COVID-19, enrolled during active disease. CDR3s include the opening cysteine and the closing phenylalanine or tryptophan. A D gene is named only where the DNA matches it firmly. Clone size appears in some rows only: once, few, many, or a class for an expanded clone.

- | TRBD1 | TRBJ2-7 | TRBV27 | CASSLMTGEFEQYF | TGTGCCAGCAGTTTAATGACAGGGGAGTTCGAGCAGTACTTC
- | TRBD1 | TRBJ2-5 | TRBV28 | CASSSTGGQETQYF | TGTGCCAGCAGTTCGACAGGGGGCCAAGAGACCCAGTACTTC
- | - | TRBJ2-7 | TRBV6-1 | CASSEIRYEQYF | TGTGCCAGCAGTGAAATCCGCTACGAGCAGTACTTC
few | - | TRBJ2-1 | TRBV5-6 | CASSSIVLNYNEQFF | TGTGCCAGCAGCTCGATAGTGCTGAACTACAATGAGCAGTTCTTC
once | - | TRBJ2-6 | TRBV27 | CASTWGRGANVLTF | TGTGCCAGTACGTGGGGGCGTGGGGCCAACGTCCTGACTTTC
- | TRBD1 | TRBJ1-6 | TRBV7-8 | CASSLVIGSEGQGSPLHF | TGTGCCAGCAGCTTAGTAATCGGGTCGGAGGGACAGGGATCACCCCTCCACTTT
- | - | TRBJ1-1 | TRBV6-5 | CASSYRGHPNTEAFF | TGTGCCAGCAGTTATCGGGGACACCCGAACACTGAAGCTTTCTTT
- | - | TRBJ1-5 | TRBV5-8 | CASSLETDDGQPQHF | TGTGCCAGCAGCTTGGAGACTGATGATGGGCAGCCCCAGCATTTT
- | - | TRBJ2-1 | TRBV6-4 | CASSLERGNEQFF | TGTGCCAGCAGTCTCGAGAGGGGGAATGAGCAGTTCTTC
- | TRBD1 | TRBJ1-5 | TRBV7-8 | CASSLGQHNQPQHF | TGTGCCAGCAGCTTGGGACAGCACAATCAGCCCCAGCATTTT
- | TRBD2 | TRBJ2-3 | TRBV5-1 | CASSSTGAGGTDTQYF | TGCGCCAGCAGCTCAACGGGAGCGGGAGGCACAGATACGCAGTATTTT
- | - | TRBJ2-2 | TRBV9 | CASSVGRNTGELFF | TGTGCCAGCAGCGTAGGTCGGAACACCGGGGAGCTGTTTTTT
- | - | TRBJ2-7 | TRBV5-1 | CASSPPGQIYEQYF | TGCGCCAGCAGCCCACCGGGACAAATCTACGAGCAGTACTTC
- | TRBD1 | TRBJ1-2 | TRBV4-3 | CASSRDRDYGYTF | TGCGCCAGCAGCCGGGACAGAGACTATGGCTACACCTTC
once | - | TRBJ1-1 | TRBV2 | CATKTGLNTEAFF | TGTGCAACCAAGACAGGCCTCAACACTGAAGCTTTCTTT
- | - | TRBJ1-2 | TRBV9 | CASSVAPSDGYTF | TGTGCCAGCAGCGTAGCCCCCTCCGATGGCTACACCTTC
once | TRBD1 | TRBJ1-1 | TRBV28 | CASSLFTGTGGLNTEAFF | TGTGCCAGCAGCCTCTTCACCGGGACAGGGGGCCTGAACACTGAAGCTTTCTTT
- | TRBD1 | TRBJ1-1 | TRBV11-3 | CASSWDRATEAFF | TGTGCCAGCAGCTGGGACAGGGCCACTGAAGCTTTCTTT
- | - | TRBJ1-3 | TRBV29-1 | CSVDTGGGRSPGNTIYF | TGCAGCGTTGATACTGGCGGAGGACGGTCGCCTGGAAACACCATATATTTT
- | TRBD1 | TRBJ1-5 | TRBV25-1 | CASSEFFGQDNYQPQHF | TGTGCCAGCAGTGAATTTTTCGGACAGGACAACTATCAGCCCCAGCATTTT
- | TRBD1 | TRBJ1-1 | TRBV3-1/TRBV3-2 | CASSSGTGVRTEAFF | TGTGCCAGCAGCTCTGGGACAGGGGTTCGCACTGAAGCTTTCTTT
- | - | TRBJ1-4 | TRBV3-1/TRBV3-2 | CASSQGVGTNEKLFF | TGTGCCAGCAGCCAAGGGGTCGGGACTAATGAAAAACTGTTTTTT
- | - | TRBJ1-2 | TRBV5-1 | CASSLDGAGYTF | TGCGCCAGCAGCTTGGATGGAGCCGGCTACACCTTC
- | - | TRBJ1-1 | TRBV7-2 | CASSIDRRNTEAFF | TGTGCCAGCAGCATAGATCGGAGAAACACTGAAGCTTTCTTT
- | TRBD2 | TRBJ2-5 | TRBV7-7 | CASSLGLAGGQETQYF | TGTGCCAGCAGCTTAGGGCTAGCGGGGGGCCAAGAGACCCAGTACTTC
- | - | TRBJ1-6 | TRBV7-8 | CASSSNTMDNSPLHF | TGTGCCAGCAGCTCCAACACCATGGATAATTCACCCCTCCACTTT
- | - | TRBJ1-5 | TRBV6-5 | CASTSGFNQPQHF | TGTGCCAGCACTTCGGGGTTCAATCAGCCCCAGCATTTT
- | - | TRBJ2-7 | TRBV19 | CASSIRDPPYEQYF | TGTGCCAGTAGTATTCGGGATCCTCCCTACGAGCAGTACTTC
- | TRBD1 | TRBJ2-3 | TRBV4-2 | CASSLNRGALGDTQYF | TGTGCCAGCAGCCTGAACAGGGGTGCGTTAGGAGATACGCAGTATTTT
- | - | TRBJ1-1 | TRBV21-1 | CASSKCRFSNTEAFF | TGTGCCAGCAGCAAATGCCGGTTCTCAAACACTGAAGCTTTCTTT
- | TRBD2 | TRBJ2-5 | TRBV5-4 | CASSLAFGTFRRGDTQYF | TGTGCCAGCAGCTTGGCATTTGGTACCTTTCGGCGGGGGGATACCCAGTACTTC
once | - | TRBJ2-1 | TRBV28 | CASSTIQRGEQFF | TGTGCCAGCAGTACCATACAAAGGGGTGAGCAGTTCTTC
once | - | TRBJ1-1 | TRBV15 | CATSRDAGDKAFF | TGTGCCACCAGCAGAGATGCGGGGGACAAAGCTTTCTTT
- | TRBD1 | TRBJ2-1 | TRBV7-2 | CASSLGQGPYNEQFF | TGTGCCAGCAGCCTGGGACAGGGTCCCTACAATGAGCAGTTCTTC
- | TRBD1 | TRBJ1-2 | TRBV5-8 | CASSLTGDLDYGYTF | TGTGCCAGCAGCCTAACAGGGGACCTTGACTATGGCTACACCTTC
- | TRBD1 | TRBJ2-2 | TRBV5-4 | CASSFGTGGTGELFF | TGTGCCAGCAGTTTCGGGACAGGGGGCACCGGGGAGCTGTTTTTT
- | TRBD2 | TRBJ2-1 | TRBV18 | CASSYSGGEYEQFF | TGTGCCAGTTCGTATAGCGGGGGAGAGTATGAGCAGTTCTTC
- | - | TRBJ1-4 | TRBV7-9 | CASRKGLEPFEKLFF | TGTGCCAGCAGAAAGGGGTTAGAACCCTTCGAAAAACTGTTTTTT
- | TRBD1 | TRBJ2-2 | TRBV25-1 | CASRGQLNTGELFF | TGTGCCAGCAGGGGACAGTTGAACACCGGGGAGCTGTTTTTT
- | TRBD1 | TRBJ1-4 | TRBV19 | CASSIVRGAVGEKLFF | TGTGCCAGTAGTATAGTCAGGGGGGCCGTTGGTGAAAAACTGTTTTTT
few | - | TRBJ1-2 | TRBV9 | CASSVGRGEGYTF | TGTGCCAGCAGCGTAGGTAGGGGCGAAGGCTACACCTTC
- | TRBD1 | TRBJ2-2 | TRBV19 | CASSRDRVSTGELFF | TGTGCCAGTAGTAGGGACAGGGTGAGCACCGGGGAGCTGTTTTTT
- | - | TRBJ2-1 | TRBV11-1 | CASSLGRGHNEQFF | TGTGCCAGCAGCTTAGGACGGGGTCACAATGAGCAGTTCTTC
- | - | TRBJ1-1 | TRBV27 | CASCGHGFPVNTEAFF | TGTGCCAGCTGTGGGCATGGGTTCCCCGTGAACACTGAAGCTTTCTTT
few | TRBD1 | TRBJ1-6 | TRBV11-2 | CASSFWTGRDNSPLHF | TGTGCCAGCAGCTTTTGGACAGGGAGGGATAATTCACCCCTCCACTTT
- | TRBD1 | TRBJ1-5 | TRBV12-3/TRBV12-4 | CASRPTDREAQHF | TGTGCCAGCAGACCCACCGACAGGGAAGCCCAGCATTTT
- | - | TRBJ2-7 | TRBV11-3 | CASSLGSSYEQYF | TGTGCCAGCAGCTTAGGGAGCTCCTACGAGCAGTACTTC
- | - | TRBJ1-6 | TRBV7-9 | CASRGVDSYNSPLHF | TGTGCCAGCAGGGGAGTGGACTCCTATAATTCACCCCTCCACTTT
- | - | TRBJ2-2 | TRBV9 | CASSVNRAPRELFF | TGTGCCAGCAGCGTTAACAGGGCCCCCCGGGAGCTGTTTTTT
- | - | TRBJ2-7 | TRBV7-2 | CASSWTHLPSYEQYF | TGTGCCAGCAGCTGGACTCATCTACCCTCCTACGAGCAGTACTTC
- | - | TRBJ1-1 | TRBV25-1 | CASSDQRQEDLNTEAFF | TGTGCCAGCAGTGACCAGCGACAGGAGGATTTGAACACTGAAGCTTTCTTT
- | - | TRBJ2-6 | TRBV7-2 | CASSLRGATGANVLTF | TGTGCCAGCAGCTTACGCGGAGCAACTGGGGCCAACGTCCTGACTTTC
- | TRBD2 | TRBJ2-7 | TRBV19 | CASSTGGSSYEQYF | TGTGCCAGTAGTACGGGGGGGAGCTCCTACGAGCAGTACTTC
- | TRBD2 | TRBJ2-1 | TRBV9 | CASSAGLAGFYNEQFF | TGTGCCAGCAGCGCAGGACTAGCGGGATTTTACAATGAGCAGTTCTTC
once | - | TRBJ1-2 | TRBV28 | CASSLGLGGGYTF | TGTGCCAGCAGTTTAGGCCTTGGGGGCGGCTACACCTTC